This TCR beta chain was found in a study of CD8 T cells in ankylosing spondylitis (dated by TCRdb to 2016 to 2017). About the study as a whole: T cell receptor beta repertoires were profiled in healthy donors and ankylosing spondylitis patients so that disease-linked TCR variants could be found. In total, the full study cohort was made up of about 110 healthy donors and about two dozen ankylosing spondylitis patients. Peripheral blood was sampled, and synovial fluid was additionally collected from ankylosing spondylitis patients. What the research found in general, with its limitations: The disease-linked clones had a CD8+ phenotype and were found at relatively low frequencies in peripheral blood. The disease-linked clones were reported to be significantly enriched in matched synovial fluid samples from ankylosing spondylitis patients. Blood from ankylosing spondylitis patients appeared to be characterized by a TCR beta motif composed of eight highly homologous amino acid variants. Some of the motif variants had been reported before in the synovial fluid and blood of reactive arthritis patients, a finding that suggests common disease-initiation mechanisms.

The reads were generated on an Illumina HiSeq 2500. Quantitative 5'-RACE with molecular barcodes was used to prepare TCR beta libraries. From the authors' description of their analysis: A new computational method, built on a probabilistic model of VDJ rearrangement, was used to identify disease-linked TCR variants. TCRdb reanalyzed the raw reads on its own, using fastp at Q25 for trimming and MiXCR for clone calling, and kept in-frame beta chains. Every entry covers one CDR3 protein and lists the most common genes and DNA from its rows. TCRdb's processing, not the authors' own work, is the source of the V and J calls. Present in this sample are about 220,000 distinct CDR3 sequences, about 7% of which were seen just once. About 14% of the sample is held by the ten biggest clonotypes. Including cysteine and phenylalanine, the CDR3 has 15 amino acids. Just CDR3 DNA is preserved here, 45 bases in frame from base 1. Clipping removes 7 bases from V and 6 bases from J, with 10 as the unmatched junction base count. The germline V gene yields MNHEY for CDR1 and SVGEGT for CDR2.

Regarding this clonotype: It has no known antigen specificity. No qualities accompany the bases; no much larger clone lies one base away.

The clonotype originates from a male donor with ankylosing spondylitis. Sequencing was performed on blood, either unsorted or a sorted T cell fraction (not recorded which). The chain was built from TRBV6-2 or TRBV6-3 and TRBJ2-1; TRBD2 fits 9 bases in the junction. The DNA reads TGTGCCAGCACCCCGAGGGTAGCGGGGGCCAATGAGCAGTTCTTC. This gives the protein CASTPRVAGANEQFF.